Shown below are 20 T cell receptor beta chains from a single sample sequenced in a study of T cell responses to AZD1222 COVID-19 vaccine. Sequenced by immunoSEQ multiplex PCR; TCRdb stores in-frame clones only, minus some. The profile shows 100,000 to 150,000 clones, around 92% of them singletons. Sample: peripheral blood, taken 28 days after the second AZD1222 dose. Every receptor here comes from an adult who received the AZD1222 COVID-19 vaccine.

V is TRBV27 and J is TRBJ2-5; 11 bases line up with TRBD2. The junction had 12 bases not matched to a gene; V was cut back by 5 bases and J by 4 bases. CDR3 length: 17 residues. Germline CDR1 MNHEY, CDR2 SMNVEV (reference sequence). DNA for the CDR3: TGTGCCAGCAGTCACCGCGGGACTAGCGGCAGTACAGAGACCCAGTACTTC. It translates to CASSHRGTSGSTETQYF.

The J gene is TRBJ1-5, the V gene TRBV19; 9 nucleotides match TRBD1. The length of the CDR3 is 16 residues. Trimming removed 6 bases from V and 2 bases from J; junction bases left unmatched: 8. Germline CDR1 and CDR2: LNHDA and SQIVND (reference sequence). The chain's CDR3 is CASRGQGLGGNQPQHF. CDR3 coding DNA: TGTGCCAGTAGAGGACAGGGGTTGGGTGGCAATCAGCCCCAGCATTTT.

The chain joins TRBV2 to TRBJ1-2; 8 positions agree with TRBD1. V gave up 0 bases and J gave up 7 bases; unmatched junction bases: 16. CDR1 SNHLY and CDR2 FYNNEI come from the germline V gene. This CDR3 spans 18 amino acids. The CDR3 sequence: CASSEAFGGQTGAGGYTF. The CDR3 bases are TGTGCCAGCAGTGAAGCATTTGGGGGTCAGACAGGGGCAGGTGGCTACACCTTC.

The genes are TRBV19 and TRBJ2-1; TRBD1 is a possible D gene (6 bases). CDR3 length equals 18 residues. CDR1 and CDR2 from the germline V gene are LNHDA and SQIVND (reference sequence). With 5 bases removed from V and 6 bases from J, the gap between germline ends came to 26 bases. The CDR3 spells CASSLNGDTGILSNEQFF. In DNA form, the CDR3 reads TGTGCCAGTAGTCTTAACGGAGACACAGGGATATTGAGCAATGAGCAGTTCTTC.

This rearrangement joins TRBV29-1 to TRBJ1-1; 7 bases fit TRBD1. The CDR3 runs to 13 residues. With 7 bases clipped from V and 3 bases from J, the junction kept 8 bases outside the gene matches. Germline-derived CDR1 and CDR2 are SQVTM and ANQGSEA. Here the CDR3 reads CSANRGEDTEAFF. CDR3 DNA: TGCAGCGCCAACAGGGGAGAGGACACTGAAGCTTTCTTT.

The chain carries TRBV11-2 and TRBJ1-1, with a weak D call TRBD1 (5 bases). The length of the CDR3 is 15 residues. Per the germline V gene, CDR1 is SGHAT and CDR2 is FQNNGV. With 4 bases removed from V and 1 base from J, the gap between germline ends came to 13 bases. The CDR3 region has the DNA TGTGCCAGCAGCTCAAGAATTGACAGGAACACTGAAGCTTTCTTT. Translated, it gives CASSSRIDRNTEAFF.

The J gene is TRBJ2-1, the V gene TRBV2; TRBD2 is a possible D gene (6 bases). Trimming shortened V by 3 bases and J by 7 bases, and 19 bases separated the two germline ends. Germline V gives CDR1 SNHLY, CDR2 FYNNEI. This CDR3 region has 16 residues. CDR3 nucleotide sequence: TGTGCCAGCAGTGAGCGGGGACCTGGAGGAGGGAATGAGCAGTTCTTC. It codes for CASSERGPGGGNEQFF.

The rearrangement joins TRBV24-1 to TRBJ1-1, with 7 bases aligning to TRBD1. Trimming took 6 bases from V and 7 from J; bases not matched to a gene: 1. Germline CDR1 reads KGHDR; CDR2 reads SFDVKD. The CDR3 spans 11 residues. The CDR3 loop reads CATSQGGEAFF. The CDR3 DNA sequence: TGTGCCACCAGTCAGGGGGGTGAAGCTTTCTTT.

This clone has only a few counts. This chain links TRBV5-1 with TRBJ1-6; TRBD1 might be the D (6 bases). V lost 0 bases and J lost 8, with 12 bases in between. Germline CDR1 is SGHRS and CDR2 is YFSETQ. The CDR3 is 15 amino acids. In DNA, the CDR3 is TGCGCCAGCAGCTTGGGCGGACAGTTTCATTCACCCCTCCACTTT. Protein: CASSLGGQFHSPLHF.

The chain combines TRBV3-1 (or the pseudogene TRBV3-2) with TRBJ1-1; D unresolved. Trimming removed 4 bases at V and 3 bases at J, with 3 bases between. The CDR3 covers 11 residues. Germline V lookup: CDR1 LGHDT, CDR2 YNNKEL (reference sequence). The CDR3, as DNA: TGTGCCAGCAGCCTCTACACTGAAGCTTTCTTT. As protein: CASSLYTEAFF.

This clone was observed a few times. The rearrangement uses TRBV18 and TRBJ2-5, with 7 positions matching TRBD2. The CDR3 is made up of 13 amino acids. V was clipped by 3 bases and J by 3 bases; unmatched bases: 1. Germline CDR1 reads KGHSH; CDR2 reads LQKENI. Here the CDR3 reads CASSPGGEETQYF. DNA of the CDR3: TGTGCCAGCTCACCGGGGGGGGAAGAGACCCAGTACTTC. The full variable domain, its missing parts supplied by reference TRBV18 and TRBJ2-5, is NAGVMQNPRHLVRRRGQEARLRCSPMKGHSHVYWYRQLPEEGLKFMVYLQKENIIDESGMPKERFSAEFPKEGPSILRIQQVVRGDSAAYFCASSPGGEETQYFGPGTRLLVL.

CDR3 sequence (DNA): TGTGCCAGCAGCTTAGAAGGAGACGAGGGGGTCCAAACTGAAGCTTTCTTT. Translation: CASSLEGDEGVQTEAFF. J is TRBJ1-1 and V is TRBV7-8; TRBD1 is a possible D gene (6 bases). Trimming left V 1 base short and J 5 bases short, with 20 bases between. This CDR3 comprises 17 residues. Germline V gene data show CDR1 as SGHVS and CDR2 as FQNEAQ.

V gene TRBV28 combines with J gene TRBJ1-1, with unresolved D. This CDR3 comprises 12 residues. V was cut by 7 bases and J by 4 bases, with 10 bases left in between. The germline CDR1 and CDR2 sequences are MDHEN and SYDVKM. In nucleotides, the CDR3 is TGTGCCAGCACTCAGACGAGCACTGAAGCTTTCTTT. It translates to CASTQTSTEAFF.

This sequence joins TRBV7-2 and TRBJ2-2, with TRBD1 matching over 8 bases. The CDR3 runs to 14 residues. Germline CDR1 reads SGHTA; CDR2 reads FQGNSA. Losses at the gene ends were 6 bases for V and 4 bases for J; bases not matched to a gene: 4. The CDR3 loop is CASSPTGGTGELFF. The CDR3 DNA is TGTGCCAGCAGTCCTACAGGGGGCACCGGGGAGCTGTTTTTT. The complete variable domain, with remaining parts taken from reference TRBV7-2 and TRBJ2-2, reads GAGVSQSPSNKVTEKGKDVELRCDPISGHTALYWYRQSLGQGLEFLIYFQGNSAPDKSGLPSDRFSAERTGGSVSTLTIQRTQQEDSAVYLCASSPTGGTGELFFGEGSRLTVL.

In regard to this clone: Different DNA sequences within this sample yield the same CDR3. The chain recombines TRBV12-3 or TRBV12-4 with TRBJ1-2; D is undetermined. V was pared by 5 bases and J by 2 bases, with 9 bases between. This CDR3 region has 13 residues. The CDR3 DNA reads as TGTGCCAGCAGTCCGACGGGAAACTATGGCTACACCTTC. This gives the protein CASSPTGNYGYTF.

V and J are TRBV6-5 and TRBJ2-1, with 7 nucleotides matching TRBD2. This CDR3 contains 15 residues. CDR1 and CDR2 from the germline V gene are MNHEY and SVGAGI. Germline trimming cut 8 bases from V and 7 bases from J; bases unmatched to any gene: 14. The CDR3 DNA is TGTGCCAGCTTTGCCCAGAGCGGGACGGGGAATGAGCAGTTCTTC. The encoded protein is CASFAQSGTGNEQFF.

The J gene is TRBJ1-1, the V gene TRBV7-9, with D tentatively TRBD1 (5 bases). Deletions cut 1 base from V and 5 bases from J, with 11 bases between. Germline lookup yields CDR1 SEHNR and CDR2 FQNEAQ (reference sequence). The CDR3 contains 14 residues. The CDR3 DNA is TGTGCCAGCAGCTTAGGAGGGGTAGGGACTGAAGCTTTCTTT. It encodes CASSLGGVGTEAFF.

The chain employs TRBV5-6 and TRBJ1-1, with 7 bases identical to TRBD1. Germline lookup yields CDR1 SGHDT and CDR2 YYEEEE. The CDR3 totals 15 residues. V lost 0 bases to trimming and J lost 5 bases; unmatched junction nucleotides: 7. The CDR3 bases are TGTGCCAGCAGCTTGGTAGGGGCAGGGGGAACTGAAGCTTTCTTT. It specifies CASSLVGAGGTEAFF.

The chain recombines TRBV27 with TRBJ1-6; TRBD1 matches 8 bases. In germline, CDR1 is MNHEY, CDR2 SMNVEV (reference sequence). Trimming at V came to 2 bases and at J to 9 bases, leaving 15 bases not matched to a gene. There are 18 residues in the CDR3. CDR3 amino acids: CASSLQWTGYLSSSPLHF. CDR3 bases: TGTGCCAGCAGTTTACAGTGGACAGGGTATCTCTCCTCTTCACCCCTCCACTTT.

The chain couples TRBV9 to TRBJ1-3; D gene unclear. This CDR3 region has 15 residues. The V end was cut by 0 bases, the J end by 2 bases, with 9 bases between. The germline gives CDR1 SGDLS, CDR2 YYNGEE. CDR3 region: CASSVELDPGNTIYF. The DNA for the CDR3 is TGTGCCAGCAGCGTAGAACTGGACCCTGGAAACACCATATATTTT.